The 22 T cell receptor beta chains below all came from one sample that was sequenced in a study of blood T cell repertoires in COVID-19. Sequencing used immunoSEQ multiplex PCR; TCRdb keeps in-frame clones, though not all of them. The data hold 63,000 or so clones, with 65% to 90% observed a single time. Input material: peripheral blood. The receptor set was obtained from a man older than 75 with active COVID-19.

This rearrangement joins TRBV18 to TRBJ1-1; D perhaps matches TRBD1 (6 bases). The germline V gene encodes CDR1 KGHSH and CDR2 LQKENI. This CDR3 region has 15 residues. Trimming pared 3 bases from V and 0 bases from J, leaving 11 bases between. CDR3 region: CASSPGTLVNTEAFF. CDR3 coding DNA: TGTGCCAGCTCACCCGGGACACTCGTGAACACTGAAGCTTTCTTT. The entire variable domain, with the rest obtained from reference TRBV18 and TRBJ1-1, is as follows: NAGVMQNPRHLVRRRGQEARLRCSPMKGHSHVYWYRQLPEEGLKFMVYLQKENIIDESGMPKERFSAEFPKEGPSILRIQQVVRGDSAAYFCASSPGTLVNTEAFFGQGTRLTVV.

The genes are TRBV9 and TRBJ2-1; 9 bases line up with TRBD2. CDR3 size: 15 residues. V lost 0 bases and J lost 11; bases outside the gene matches: 9. CDR1 SGDLS and CDR2 YYNGEE come from the germline V gene. CDR3 DNA: TGTGCCAGCAGCGTAGCGACTAGCGGCCCGCCTCAGCAGTTCTTC. Its protein product is CASSVATSGPPQQFF. The full variable domain, completed using reference TRBV9 and TRBJ2-1, is DSGVTQTPKHLITATGQRVTLRCSPRSGDLSVYWYQQSLDQGLQFLIQYYNGEERAKGNILERFSAQQFPDLHSELNLSSLELGDSALYFCASSVATSGPPQQFFGPGTRLTVL.

As regards this clone: This sample includes further DNA sequences coding for the same CDR3. CDR3 nucleotide sequence: TGTGCCAGCAGGCCCGGGGATTCGAACACTGAAGCTTTCTTT. Its protein is CASRPGDSNTEAFF. The rearrangement uses TRBV7-3 and TRBJ1-1; D gene ambiguous. The CDR3 spans 14 residues. The V gene's germline CDR1 is SGHTA and CDR2 FQGTGA. V lost 6 bases, J lost 1 base, and 12 bases lay in between.

The chain employs TRBV29-1 and TRBJ1-1, with a tentative D call TRBD1 (5 bases). The CDR3 consists of 13 residues. Germline V gene data show CDR1 as SQVTM and CDR2 as ANQGSEA. Trimming removed 1 base at V and 5 bases at J, with 11 bases between. The CDR3 here is CSVEVGEGTEAFF. The DNA of the CDR3 is TGCAGCGTTGAAGTCGGGGAGGGGACTGAAGCTTTCTTT.

This clone was picked up one time. The chain joins TRBV11-3 to TRBJ2-7; D might be TRBD2 (5 bases). Trimming cost V 4 bases and J 2 bases, with 12 bases left between them. The V gene's germline CDR1 is SGHNT and CDR2 YENEEA. This CDR3 has 14 residues. CDR3 coding DNA: TGTGCCAGCAGCTCTAGCATCTCGCCCTACGAGCAGTACTTC. It yields the protein CASSSSISPYEQYF. Full variable domain (rest looked up from reference TRBV11-3 and TRBJ2-7): EAGVVQSPRYKIIEKKQPVAFWCNPISGHNTLYWYLQNLGQGPELLIRYENEEAVDDSQLPKDRFSAERLKGVDSTLKIQPAELGDSAVYLCASSSSISPYEQYFGPGTRLTVT.

This clone appeared a few times. The chain employs TRBV5-1 and TRBJ2-1; 7 bases fit TRBD2. Per the germline V gene, CDR1 is SGHRS and CDR2 is YFSETQ. This CDR3 is built from 13 residues. V lost 6 bases and J lost 4; bases outside the gene matches: 4. CDR3 nucleotide sequence: TGCGCCAGCAAAGCTAGCGGATACAATGAGCAGTTCTTC. It yields the protein CASKASGYNEQFF.

This clone was observed a few times. The V and J genes are TRBV4-2 and TRBJ2-4, with 12 bases aligning to TRBD2. The CDR3 runs to 15 residues. Trimming removed 4 bases from V and 13 bases from J; junction bases left unmatched: 11. Germline V CDR1 and CDR2: LGHNA, YNFKEQ. CDR3 residues: CASSPRTSGIIVQYF. The CDR3 DNA sequence: TGTGCCAGCAGCCCCCGGACTAGCGGGATTATTGTCCAGTACTTC.

J is TRBJ1-1 and V is TRBV28; TRBD1 agrees at 7 bases. Looked up from germline, CDR1 is MDHEN and CDR2 is SYDVKM. The CDR3 has 14 amino acids. V shed 4 bases, J shed 2 bases, and the junction held 4 bases outside the gene matches. The chain's CDR3 is CASSSTGYNTEAFF. CDR3 in DNA: TGTGCCAGCAGTTCGACAGGGTACAACACTGAAGCTTTCTTT.

This chain joins TRBV5-1 and TRBJ2-5, with a possible D match to TRBD2 (5 bases). V shed 0 bases and J shed 2 bases, with 17 bases lying between them. There are 17 residues in the CDR3. The germline V gene encodes CDR1 SGHRS and CDR2 YFSETQ. The CDR3 here is CASSLVFGGHQQETQYF. The CDR3 coding sequence is TGCGCCAGCAGCTTGGTCTTCGGCGGGCATCAACAAGAGACCCAGTACTTC. Filled out from reference TRBV5-1 and TRBJ2-5, the complete variable domain reads KAGVTQTPRYLIKTRGQQVTLSCSPISGHRSVSWYQQTPGQGLQFLFEYFSETQRNKGNFPGRFSGRQFSNSRSEMNVSTLELGDSALYLCASSLVFGGHQQETQYFGPGTRLLVL.

CDR3 DNA: TGTGCCAGCCAAGACAGGGTCGGCAGACTAGCGGGAAGCAGGTCCTACGAGCAGTACTTC. This sequence encodes CASQDRVGRLAGSRSYEQYF. This rearrangement joins TRBV28 to TRBJ2-7; 11 bases fit TRBD2. V trimming: 8 bases; J trimming: 1 base; junction bases outside the gene matches: 22. There are 20 residues in the CDR3. Germline CDR1 reads MDHEN; CDR2 reads SYDVKM.

J is TRBJ1-2 and V is TRBV5-6; D is uncertain. V lost 7 bases and J 3 bases, leaving 10 bases between the germline ends. This CDR3 is built from 12 residues. Germline lookup yields CDR1 SGHDT and CDR2 YYEEEE. The CDR3 reads CASRVSDYGYTF. For the CDR3, the DNA is TGTGCCAGCCGGGTGTCTGACTATGGCTACACCTTC.

The J gene is TRBJ2-2, the V gene TRBV28, with TRBD1 as a possible D gene (6 bases). In germline, CDR1 is MDHEN, CDR2 SYDVKM. This CDR3 comprises 13 residues. The V and J ends lost 7 bases and 2 bases respectively, with 8 bases between them. CDR3 protein: CASIRGNTGELFF. DNA of the CDR3: TGTGCCAGCATCAGGGGTAACACCGGGGAGCTGTTTTTT.

There are many counts of this clone. The J gene is TRBJ2-7, the V gene TRBV7-2; the match to TRBD2 covers 10 bases. The J segment lost 2 bases and the V segment lost 1 base, leaving 11 bases of the junction unmatched. The CDR3 runs 18 residues. CDR1 and CDR2 (germline): SGHTA, FQGNSA. The CDR3 region is CASSLEGGLAGVPYEQYF. CDR3 in DNA: TGTGCCAGCAGCTTAGAAGGGGGCCTAGCGGGGGTTCCCTACGAGCAGTACTTC.

The V and J genes are TRBV7-3 and TRBJ1-2; TRBD1 matches at 7 bases. After removal of 5 bases from V and 3 bases from J, the junction contained 3 bases not matched to a gene. Germline V CDR1 and CDR2: SGHTA, FQGTGA. The CDR3 is 13 amino acids. CDR3 sequence reads: CASSPGTDYGYTF. CDR3 nucleotides: TGTGCCAGCAGCCCAGGGACAGACTATGGCTACACCTTC.

The chain links TRBV7-2 to TRBJ2-2; D not certain. The CDR3 runs to 12 residues. Germline CDR1 reads SGHTA; CDR2 reads FQGNSA. Trimming shortened V by 5 bases and J by 4 bases, and 5 bases separated the two germline ends. This CDR3 reads CASSLTTGELFF. CDR3 nucleotide sequence: TGTGCCAGCAGCCTAACCACCGGGGAGCTGTTTTTT.

The rearrangement uses TRBV23-1 and TRBJ2-1, with 12 bases aligning to TRBD2. TRBV23-1 is identified as an open reading frame with a role that is uncertain. CDR3 size: 19 residues. V lost 4 bases, J lost 0 bases, and 10 bases stayed unmatched. CDR3 sequence reads: CASSPFSTSGRFSYNEQFF. The CDR3 DNA is TGCGCCAGCAGTCCTTTTTCCACTAGCGGGAGGTTCTCCTACAATGAGCAGTTCTTC.

Turning to this clone: The junction differs from germline at one of its ends, possibly a read error. This chain uses TRBV6-5 with TRBJ1-4; weak D call: TRBD1 (6 bases). Germline values: CDR1 MNHEY, CDR2 SVGAGI. CDR3 length: 14 residues. For the CDR3, the DNA is TGTGCCAGCAGTTTTGGGACAACAAATGAAAAACTGTTTTTT. Amino acids: CASSFGTTNEKLFF.

The chain is built from TRBV7-9 and TRBJ2-1; 9 bases align to TRBD2. Per the germline V gene, CDR1 is SEHNR and CDR2 is FQNEAQ (reference sequence). J gave up 3 bases and V 1 base, and 1 base lay outside the gene matches. The CDR3 has 15 residues. The CDR3 region is CASSLGTSDYNEQFF. CDR3 DNA: TGTGCCAGCAGCTTAGGGACTAGCGACTACAATGAGCAGTTCTTC.

The table lists this clone with a few counts. The chain uses TRBV15 and TRBJ2-7; D possibly corresponds to TRBD2 (6 bases). Germline CDR1 is LNHNV and CDR2 is YYDKDF (reference sequence). Trimming stripped 1 base from V and 3 bases from J, with 10 bases between. The CDR3 length is 14 residues. The CDR3 nucleotides read TGTGCCACCAGCAGAGGGACTATAAGCTACGAGCAGTACTTC. It codes for CATSRGTISYEQYF.

The gene calls are TRBV18 and TRBJ1-3; D not certain. This CDR3 has 17 amino acids. Germline V gives CDR1 KGHSH, CDR2 LQKENI. Trimming cost V 3 bases and J 0 bases, with 15 bases left between them. CDR3 DNA sequence: TGTGCCAGCTCACCGGGCAGAGCCTCTAACTCTGGAAACACCATATATTTT. The encoded protein is CASSPGRASNSGNTIYF.

The chain uses TRBV14 and TRBJ2-1, with TRBD2 matching 12 bases. The germline gives CDR1 SGHDN, CDR2 FVKESK. CDR3 size: 18 residues. J gave up 8 bases and V 3 bases, and 14 bases lay outside the gene matches. CDR3 loop: CASSQGTSGSSRWDEQFF. CDR3 DNA sequence: TGTGCCAGCAGCCAGGGGACTAGCGGGTCGTCCCGATGGGATGAGCAGTTCTTC. Combining the CDR3 with reference TRBV14 and TRBJ2-1 gives the whole variable domain EAGVTQFPSHSVIEKGQTVTLRCDPISGHDNLYWYRRVMGKEIKFLLHFVKESKQDESGMPNNRFLAERTGGTYSTLKVQPAELEDSGVYFCASSQGTSGSSRWDEQFFGPGTRLTVL.

The chain joins TRBV6-2 or TRBV6-3 to TRBJ2-4, with D tentatively TRBD2 (5 bases). CDR3 size: 15 residues. The germline V gene encodes CDR1 MNHEY and CDR2 SVGEGT. V lost 2 bases, J lost 0 bases, and 8 bases lay in between. The CDR3 reads CASSYAGLAKNIQYF. CDR3 sequence (DNA): TGTGCCAGCAGTTACGCGGGTCTAGCCAAAAACATTCAGTACTTC.